The clone carrying this T cell receptor (beta chain) was seen more than once but under ten times. The source of the sample is a study of OX40 agonist ivuxolimab in advanced cancers. The CDR3 has 15 residues. Germline V gene lookup returns CDR1 SGHNT and CDR2 YYREEE (reference sequence). Between the trimmed V and J ends, which lost 1 base and 5 bases, there was a span of 15 bases. Using immunoSEQ multiplex PCR, the repertoire was profiled, and TCRdb retains in-frame clones only, with some absent. The sample has around 80,000 clones; more than 80% are singletons. This clonotype was obtained from an adult with an advanced solid tumor such as melanoma, head and neck, liver or kidney cancer. The source was CD4+ or CD8+ T cells sorted from blood, collected in a trial of the OX40 agonist ivuxolimab. The V and J genes are TRBV5-4 and TRBJ1-1; D not resolved. The CDR3 DNA reads TGTGCCAGCAGCTTGACCCCCTCGACAACAACTGAAGCTTTCTTT. Its protein product is CASSLTPSTTTEAFF.